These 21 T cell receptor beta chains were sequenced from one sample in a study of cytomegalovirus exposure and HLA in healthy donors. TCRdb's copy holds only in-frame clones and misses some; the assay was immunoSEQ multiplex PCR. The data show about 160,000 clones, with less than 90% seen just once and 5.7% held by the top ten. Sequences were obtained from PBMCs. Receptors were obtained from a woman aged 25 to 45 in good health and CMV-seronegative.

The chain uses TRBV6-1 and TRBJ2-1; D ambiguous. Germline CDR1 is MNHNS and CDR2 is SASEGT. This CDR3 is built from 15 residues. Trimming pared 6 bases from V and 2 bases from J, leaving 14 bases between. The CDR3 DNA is TGTGCCAGCAGACCCGATCCGGGCCCCTACAATGAGCAGTTCTTC. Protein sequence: CASRPDPGPYNEQFF.

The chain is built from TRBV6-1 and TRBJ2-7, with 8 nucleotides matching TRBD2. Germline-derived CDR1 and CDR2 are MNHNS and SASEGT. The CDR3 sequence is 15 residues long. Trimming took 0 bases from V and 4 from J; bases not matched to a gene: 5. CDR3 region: CASSEALSSGYEQYF. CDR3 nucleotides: TGTGCCAGCAGTGAAGCTCTATCTAGCGGGTACGAGCAGTACTTC.

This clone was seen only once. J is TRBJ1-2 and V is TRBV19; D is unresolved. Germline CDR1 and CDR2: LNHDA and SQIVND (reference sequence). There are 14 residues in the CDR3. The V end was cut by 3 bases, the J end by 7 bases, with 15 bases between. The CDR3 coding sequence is TGTGCCAGTAGTATTTCTAAAGGAGGTATTGGCTACACCTTC. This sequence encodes CASSISKGGIGYTF.

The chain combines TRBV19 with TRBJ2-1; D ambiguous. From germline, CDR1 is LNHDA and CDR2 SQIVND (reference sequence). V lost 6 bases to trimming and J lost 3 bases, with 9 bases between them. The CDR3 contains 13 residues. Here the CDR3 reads CASRGMGYNEQFF. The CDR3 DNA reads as TGTGCCAGTAGAGGAATGGGCTACAATGAGCAGTTCTTC.

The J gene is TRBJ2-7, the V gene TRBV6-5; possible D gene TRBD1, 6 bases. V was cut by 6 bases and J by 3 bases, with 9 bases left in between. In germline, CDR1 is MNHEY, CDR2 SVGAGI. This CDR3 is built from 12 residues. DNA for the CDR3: TGTGCCAGCAGGGACAGAAACTACGAGCAGTACTTC. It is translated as CASRDRNYEQYF.

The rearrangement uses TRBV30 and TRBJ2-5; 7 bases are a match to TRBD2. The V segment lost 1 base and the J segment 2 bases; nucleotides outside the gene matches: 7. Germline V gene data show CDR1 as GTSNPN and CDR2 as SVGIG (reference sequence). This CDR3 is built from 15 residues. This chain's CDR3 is CAWSGKSSGQETQYF. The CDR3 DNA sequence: TGTGCCTGGAGTGGAAAGTCTAGCGGACAAGAGACCCAGTACTTC.

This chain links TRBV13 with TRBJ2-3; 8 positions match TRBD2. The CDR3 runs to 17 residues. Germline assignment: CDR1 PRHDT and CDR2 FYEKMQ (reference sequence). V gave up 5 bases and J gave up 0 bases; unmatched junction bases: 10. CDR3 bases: TGTGCCAGCAGCCCACAACTAGCGGCCACTAGCACAGATACGCAGTATTTT. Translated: CASSPQLAATSTDTQYF.

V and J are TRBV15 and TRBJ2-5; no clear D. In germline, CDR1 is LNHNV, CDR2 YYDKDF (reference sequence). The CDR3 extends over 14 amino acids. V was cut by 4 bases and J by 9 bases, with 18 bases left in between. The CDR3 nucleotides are TGTGCCACCAGCACCCCGACCCCGCCGGTGGCCCAGTACTTC. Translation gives CATSTPTPPVAQYF. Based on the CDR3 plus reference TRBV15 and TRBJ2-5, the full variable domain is DAMVIQNPRYQVTQFGKPVTLSCSQTLNHNVMYWYQQKSSQAPKLLFHYYDKDFNNEADTPDNFQSRRPNTSFCFLDIRSPGLGDTAMYLCATSTPTPPVAQYFGPGTRLLVL.

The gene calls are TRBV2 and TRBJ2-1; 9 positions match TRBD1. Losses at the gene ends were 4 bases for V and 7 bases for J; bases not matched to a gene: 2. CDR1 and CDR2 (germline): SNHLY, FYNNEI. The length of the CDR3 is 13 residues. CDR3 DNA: TGTGCCAGCAGTGGGACAGGGGATAATGAGCAGTTCTTC. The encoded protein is CASSGTGDNEQFF.

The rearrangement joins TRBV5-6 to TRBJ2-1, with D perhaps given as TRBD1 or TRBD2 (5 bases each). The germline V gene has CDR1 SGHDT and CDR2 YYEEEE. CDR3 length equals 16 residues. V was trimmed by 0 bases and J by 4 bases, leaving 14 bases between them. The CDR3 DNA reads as TGTGCCAGCAGCTTGGATGGGGGACCGCATTACAATGAGCAGTTCTTC. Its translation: CASSLDGGPHYNEQFF.

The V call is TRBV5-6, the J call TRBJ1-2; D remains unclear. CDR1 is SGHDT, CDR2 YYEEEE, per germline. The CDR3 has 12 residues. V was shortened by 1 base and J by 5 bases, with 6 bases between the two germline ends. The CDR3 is CASSLSGYGYTF. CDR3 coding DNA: TGTGCCAGCAGCTTGTCAGGATATGGCTACACCTTC.

CDR3 in amino acids: CASEEQFF. The CDR3 DNA sequence: TGTGCCAGCGAAGAGCAGTTCTTC. The J gene is TRBJ2-1, the V gene TRBV21-1. TRBV21-1 is designated a pseudogene. The CDR3 is 8 amino acids.

The CDR3: CASSARLKQAGDSEQYF. Written as DNA, the CDR3 is TGTGCCAGCAGCGCACGACTGAAGCAAGCGGGAGATTCCGAGCAGTACTTC. The J gene is TRBJ2-7, the V gene TRBV9; the match to TRBD2 covers 8 bases. The CDR3 consists of 17 residues. Trimming at V came to 3 bases and at J to 6 bases, leaving 17 bases not matched to a gene. Germline lookup yields CDR1 SGDLS and CDR2 YYNGEE.

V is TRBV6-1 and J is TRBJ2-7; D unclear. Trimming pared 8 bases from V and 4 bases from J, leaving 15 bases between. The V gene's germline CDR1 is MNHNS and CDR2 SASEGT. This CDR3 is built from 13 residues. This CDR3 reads CASSRGVQYEQYF. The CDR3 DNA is TGTGCCAGCTCGCGCGGAGTCCAATACGAGCAGTACTTC.

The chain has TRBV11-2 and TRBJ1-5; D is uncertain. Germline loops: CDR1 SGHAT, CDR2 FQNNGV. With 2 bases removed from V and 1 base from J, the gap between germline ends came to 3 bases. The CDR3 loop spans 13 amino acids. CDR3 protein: CASSLRSNQPQHF. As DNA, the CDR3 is TGTGCCAGCAGCTTAAGGAGCAATCAGCCCCAGCATTTT.

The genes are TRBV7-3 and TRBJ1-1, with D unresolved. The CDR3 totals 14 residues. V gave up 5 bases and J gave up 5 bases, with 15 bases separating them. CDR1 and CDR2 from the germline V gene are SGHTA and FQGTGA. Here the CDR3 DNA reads TGTGCCAGCAGCCCTTACCCCACCGGGACTGAAGCTTTCTTT. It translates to CASSPYPTGTEAFF.

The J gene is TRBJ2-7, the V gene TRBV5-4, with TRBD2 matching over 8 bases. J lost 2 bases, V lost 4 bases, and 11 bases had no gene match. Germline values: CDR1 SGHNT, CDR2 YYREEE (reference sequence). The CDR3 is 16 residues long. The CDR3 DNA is TGTGCCAGCAGCCCGGGGGGGGCCAGGGAGGCCTACGAGCAGTACTTC. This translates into CASSPGGAREAYEQYF.

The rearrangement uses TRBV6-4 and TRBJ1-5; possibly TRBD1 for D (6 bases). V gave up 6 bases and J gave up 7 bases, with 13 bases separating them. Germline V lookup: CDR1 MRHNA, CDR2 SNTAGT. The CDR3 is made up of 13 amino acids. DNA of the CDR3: TGTGCCAGCAGCGAGGACAGCCAGCAGCCCCAGCATTTT. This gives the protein CASSEDSQQPQHF.

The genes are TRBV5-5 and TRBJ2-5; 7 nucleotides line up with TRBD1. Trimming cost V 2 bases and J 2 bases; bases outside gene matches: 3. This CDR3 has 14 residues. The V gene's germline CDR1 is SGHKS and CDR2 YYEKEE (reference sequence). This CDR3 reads CASSLSTGQETQYF. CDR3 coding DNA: TGTGCCAGCAGCTTATCGACAGGGCAAGAGACCCAGTACTTC.

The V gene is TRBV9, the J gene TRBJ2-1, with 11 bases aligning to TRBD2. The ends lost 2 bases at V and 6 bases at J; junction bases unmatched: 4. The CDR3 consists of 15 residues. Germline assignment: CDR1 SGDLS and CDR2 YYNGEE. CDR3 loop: CASSVSGGALNEQFF. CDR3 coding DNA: TGTGCCAGCAGCGTTAGCGGGGGGGCTCTCAATGAGCAGTTCTTC.

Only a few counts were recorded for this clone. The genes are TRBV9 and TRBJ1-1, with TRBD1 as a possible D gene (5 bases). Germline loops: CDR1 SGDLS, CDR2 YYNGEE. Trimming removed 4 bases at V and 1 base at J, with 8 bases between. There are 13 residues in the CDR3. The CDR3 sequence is CASSWDQNTEAFF. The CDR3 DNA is TGTGCCAGCAGCTGGGACCAGAACACTGAAGCTTTCTTT.